These 18 T cell receptor beta chains were all obtained from the same sample, sequenced in a study of shared clonotypes between healthy human individuals. Measured with immunoSEQ multiplex PCR; TCRdb has only the in-frame clones, and not every one. The sample lists about 560,000 clones, around 76% occurring once. Sequencing used PBMCs. The source is a woman aged 35 to 49 in good health. Some clones in this sample may be carry-over from other donors' samples.

The table lists this clone with a few counts. The rearrangement uses TRBV11-2 and TRBJ2-2; D unclear. Trimming left V 7 bases short and J 6 bases short, with 15 bases between. Looked up from germline, CDR1 is SGHAT and CDR2 is FQNNGV. The CDR3 loop spans 14 amino acids. CDR3 nucleotide sequence: TGTGCCAGCACCCCTGAGGCTCTCGCCGGGGAGCTGTTTTTT. Translated, it gives CASTPEALAGELFF.

This chain uses TRBV4-1 with TRBJ1-4, with D tentatively TRBD1 (6 bases). The CDR3 consists of 15 residues. Per germline, CDR1 MGHRA and CDR2 YSYEKL. Trimming removed 1 base at V and 7 bases at J, with 13 bases between. CDR3 sequence (DNA): TGCGCCAGCAGCCAAGTTATTGCAGGGGCTGAAAAACTGTTTTTT. Translation gives CASSQVIAGAEKLFF.

This clone was seen only a few times. The rearrangement uses TRBV11-2 and TRBJ2-5; D is uncertain. Germline loops: CDR1 SGHAT, CDR2 FQNNGV. V was cut by 0 bases and J by 4 bases, with 9 bases left in between. The CDR3 contains 14 residues. The CDR3, as DNA: TGTGCCAGCAGCTTAGATCGCTATGTAGAGACCCAGTACTTC. Protein product: CASSLDRYVETQYF.

V usage is TRBV29-1 and J usage is TRBJ1-5, with a weak D call TRBD1 (6 bases). The V and J ends lost 7 bases and 2 bases respectively, with 12 bases between them. This CDR3 is 13 amino acids long. Germline V gene sequence: CDR1 SQVTM, CDR2 ANQGSEA. CDR3 region: CSAWAGGNQPQHF. The CDR3, as DNA: TGCAGCGCCTGGGCAGGGGGCAATCAGCCCCAGCATTTT.

This clone was detected ten times or more. V gene TRBV4-1 combines with J gene TRBJ1-5; maybe TRBD1 (6 bases). V was clipped by 1 base and J by 2 bases, with 12 bases between them. This CDR3 has 16 residues. Germline values: CDR1 MGHRA, CDR2 YSYEKL. The DNA for the CDR3 is TGCGCCAGCAGCCAAGCCACAGGGAGTGGCAATCAGCCCCAGCATTTT. Residues: CASSQATGSGNQPQHF.

The chain uses TRBV15 and TRBJ1-5; D uncertain. CDR3 length: 18 residues. Germline CDR1 is LNHNV and CDR2 is YYDKDF (reference sequence). Trimming stripped 0 bases from V and 3 bases from J, with 18 bases between. The CDR3 DNA sequence: TGTGCCACCAGCAGAGATATGAATCGTTGGCGATACAATCAGCCCCAGCATTTT. Protein sequence: CATSRDMNRWRYNQPQHF.

The rearrangement uses TRBV27 and TRBJ2-7, with D maybe TRBD1 (5 bases). V was pared by 6 bases and J by 6 bases, with 21 bases between. The CDR3 sequence is 15 residues long. CDR1 and CDR2 (germline): MNHEY, SMNVEV (reference sequence). CDR3 loop: CASRSPRYGASEQYF. CDR3 DNA: TGTGCCAGCAGATCCCCCCGATATGGGGCTAGCGAGCAGTACTTC.

This clone was detected ten times or more. The identical CDR3 is also encoded by other nucleotide sequences in the sample. This sequence joins TRBV4-2 and TRBJ1-3; D may be TRBD1 (6 bases). The V end lost 0 bases, the J end lost 1 base, and 10 bases lay between the germline ends. The CDR3 extends over 16 amino acids. Germline CDR1 is LGHNA and CDR2 is YNFKEQ. This CDR3 is CASSQEVGASGNTIYF. CDR3 coding DNA: TGTGCCAGCAGCCAAGAGGTGGGGGCTTCTGGAAACACCATATATTTT.

The chain employs TRBV28 and TRBJ1-2; weak D call: TRBD1 (6 bases). The CDR3 length is 15 residues. V was pared by 6 bases and J by 5 bases, with 19 bases between. Germline lookup yields CDR1 MDHEN and CDR2 SYDVKM. CDR3 in DNA: TGTGCCAGCAGACAACAGGGCCCTGCCTCATATGGCTACACCTTC. It yields the protein CASRQQGPASYGYTF.

The chain employs TRBV11-1 and TRBJ2-5; possibly TRBD1 for D (5 bases). The CDR3 sequence is 17 residues long. V was clipped by 2 bases and J by 4 bases, with 20 bases between them. Germline loops: CDR1 SGHAT, CDR2 FQDESV (reference sequence). The chain's CDR3 is CASSLPPGRANSETQYF. The CDR3 DNA reads TGTGCCAGCAGCTTACCCCCGGGCAGGGCGAATTCAGAGACCCAGTACTTC.

This chain connects TRBV11-2 to TRBJ2-1; 7 bases line up with TRBD2. V shed 0 bases, J shed 8 bases, and the junction held 13 bases outside the gene matches. Looked up from germline, CDR1 is SGHAT and CDR2 is FQNNGV. The CDR3 length is 17 residues. The DNA for the CDR3 is TGTGCCAGCAGCTTAGATGCGGGGGACCTCCCCTTGGATGAGCAGTTCTTC. Amino acids: CASSLDAGDLPLDEQFF.

Notes on this clone: Given a far larger clone just one base away, this is likely a sequencing read error. J is TRBJ1-1 and V is TRBV4-1; tentative D call: TRBD1 (6 bases). The V end lost 4 bases, the J end lost 4 bases, and 10 bases lay between the germline ends. Germline V CDR1 and CDR2: MGHRA, YSYEKL. CDR3 length equals 13 residues. CDR3 protein: CASSRGQRTEAFF. The CDR3 DNA sequence: TGCGCCAGCAGCCGAGGACAGCGCACTGAAGCTTTCTTT.

V is TRBV25-1 and J is TRBJ1-2; D gene ambiguous. Germline assignment: CDR1 MGHDK and CDR2 SYGVNS. The CDR3 is made up of 15 amino acids. Trimming stripped 3 bases from V and 4 bases from J, with 15 bases between. This chain's CDR3 is CASSEQLGKTYGYTF. The CDR3 coding sequence is TGTGCCAGCAGTGAGCAACTGGGAAAGACCTATGGCTACACCTTC.

This rearrangement joins TRBV6-4 to TRBJ2-1, with a weak D call TRBD2 (5 bases). Trimming shortened V by 4 bases and J by 9 bases, and 13 bases separated the two germline ends. This CDR3 spans 13 amino acids. Germline values: CDR1 MRHNA, CDR2 SNTAGT. The CDR3 DNA reads as TGTGCCAGCAGTGGGGAACTCGGGGTTGAGCAGTTCTTC. Translation: CASSGELGVEQFF.

This chain links TRBV11-1 with TRBJ2-7; D is possibly TRBD1 or TRBD2 (5 bases each). Trimming shortened V by 7 bases and J by 2 bases, and 15 bases separated the two germline ends. The CDR3 extends over 14 amino acids. Germline CDR1 is SGHAT and CDR2 is FQDESV (reference sequence). CDR3 region: CASNLRGPTYEQYF. CDR3 coding DNA: TGTGCCAGCAACCTACGGGGCCCAACCTACGAGCAGTACTTC.

In its sample, this clone was seen once. The chain recombines TRBV6-6 with TRBJ2-1, with a weak D call TRBD2 (5 bases). Trimming removed 7 bases from V and 11 bases from J, with 12 bases in between. This CDR3 spans 11 amino acids. Germline CDR1 is MNHNY and CDR2 is SVGAGI (reference sequence). The CDR3: CASNREGKQFF. CDR3 nucleotides: TGTGCCAGCAACCGAGAGGGAAAGCAGTTCTTC.

The chain combines TRBV7-9 with TRBJ1-1; D unclear. CDR3 length: 13 amino acids. The V end lost 5 bases, the J end lost 1 base, and 8 bases lay between the germline ends. The germline V gene encodes CDR1 SEHNR and CDR2 FQNEAQ (reference sequence). The DNA of the CDR3 is TGTGCCAGCAGCCTTGGATGGAACACTGAAGCTTTCTTT. Residues: CASSLGWNTEAFF.

The rearrangement links TRBV7-3 to TRBJ2-2, with 8 bases fitting TRBD1. CDR3 length equals 14 residues. The V and J ends lost 5 bases and 4 bases, in that order; junction bases with no gene match: 3. Germline values: CDR1 SGHTA, CDR2 FQGTGA. CDR3 protein: CASSPTGATGELFF. As DNA, the CDR3 is TGTGCCAGCAGCCCGACAGGGGCCACCGGGGAGCTGTTTTTT.